Each of the 21 T cell receptor beta chains below was sequenced from the same sample in a study of OX40 agonist ivuxolimab in advanced cancers. The repertoire was sequenced with immunoSEQ multiplex PCR; TCRdb's copy has only in-frame clones and lacks some. The sample yields about 50,000 clones, about 81% seen once. Sample: CD4+ or CD8+ T cells sorted from blood, taken in a trial of the OX40 agonist ivuxolimab. The source is an adult with an advanced solid tumor such as melanoma, head and neck, liver or kidney cancer.

The rearrangement links TRBV9 to TRBJ1-2, with 12 bases identical to TRBD1. CDR3 length equals 17 residues. Germline values: CDR1 SGDLS, CDR2 YYNGEE. The junction had 11 bases not matched to a gene; V was cut back by 4 bases and J by 4 bases. The CDR3 coding sequence is TGTGCCAGCAGCAACCGGGACAGGGGGCTCGGCATCTATGGCTACACCTTC. It encodes CASSNRDRGLGIYGYTF.

This chain links TRBV6-5 with TRBJ2-5; D not certain. Germline V gene sequence: CDR1 MNHEY, CDR2 SVGAGI. V was trimmed by 6 bases and J by 5 bases, leaving 19 bases between them. There are 15 residues in the CDR3. The CDR3 DNA is TGTGCCAGCAGGCGGAAGTCCAACTTCGGGGAGACCCAGTACTTC. Its protein product is CASRRKSNFGETQYF.

This chain uses TRBV19 with TRBJ2-1; perhaps TRBD2 as D (6 bases). V shed 6 bases and J shed 0 bases, with 12 bases lying between them. The CDR3 length is 15 residues. Germline V gives CDR1 LNHDA, CDR2 SQIVND (reference sequence). The CDR3 nucleotides read TGTGCCAGTAGAAACCCCGGGGGCTCCTACAATGAGCAGTTCTTC. Translating it yields CASRNPGGSYNEQFF.

This sequence joins TRBV4-1 and TRBJ1-1; D gene ambiguous. This CDR3 contains 14 residues. Germline V lookup: CDR1 MGHRA, CDR2 YSYEKL. Trimming shortened V by 4 bases and J by 0 bases, and 9 bases separated the two germline ends. The CDR3 loop reads CASSLEDLNTEAFF. The CDR3, as DNA: TGCGCCAGCAGCCTAGAAGACCTGAACACTGAAGCTTTCTTT.

This rearrangement joins TRBV10-1 to TRBJ2-2; 13 nucleotides line up with TRBD2. Germline assignment: CDR1 WNHNN and CDR2 SYGVQD (reference sequence). With 6 bases clipped from V and 0 bases from J, the junction kept 10 bases outside the gene matches. This CDR3 comprises 19 residues. CDR3 coding DNA: TGCGCCAGCAGCCGACTAGCGGGAGGCCTGTTCGCGAACACCGGGGAGCTGTTTTTT. Amino acids: CASSRLAGGLFANTGELFF.

The chain recombines TRBV15 with TRBJ2-7, with 14 bases that match TRBD2. The germline V gene has CDR1 LNHNV and CDR2 YYDKDF (reference sequence). The CDR3 has 18 amino acids. The V gene end was trimmed by 0 bases and the J gene end by 5 bases; junction bases not matched to a gene: 9. CDR3 residues: CATSRDMRLAGGSDEQYF. The CDR3 region has the DNA TGTGCCACCAGCAGAGATATGAGACTAGCGGGAGGGTCTGACGAGCAGTACTTC.

This sequence joins TRBV6-1 and TRBJ2-4; 8 bases fit TRBD2. CDR1 is MNHNS and CDR2 is SASEGT in the germline V gene. With V trimmed by 9 bases and J by 3 bases, 7 bases remained unmatched. The length of the CDR3 is 14 residues. CDR3 sequence reads: CASISGKGKNIQYF. CDR3 DNA sequence: TGTGCCAGTATTAGCGGGAAAGGCAAAAACATTCAGTACTTC.

The genes are TRBV18 and TRBJ2-7; TRBD1 agrees at 7 bases. V shed 6 bases, J shed 5 bases, and the junction held 10 bases outside the gene matches. The CDR3 covers 14 residues. Germline V gene sequence: CDR1 KGHSH, CDR2 LQKENI. The CDR3 sequence is CASSPGGAGNEQYF. The CDR3 coding sequence is TGTGCCAGCTCCCCAGGGGGAGCAGGCAACGAGCAGTACTTC.

This chain joins TRBV5-5 and TRBJ2-5, with 7 positions matching TRBD1. The V and J ends lost 4 bases and 5 bases, in that order; junction bases with no gene match: 11. Per the germline V gene, CDR1 is SGHKS and CDR2 is YYEKEE (reference sequence). The CDR3 runs to 15 residues. CDR3 nucleotides: TGTGCCAGCAGCACTGAGACAGGGAATAGGGAGACCCAGTACTTC. Translation: CASSTETGNRETQYF.

In its sample, this clone was seen once. This sequence joins TRBV18 and TRBJ2-6; D remains ambiguous. This CDR3 is 16 amino acids long. The germline gives CDR1 KGHSH, CDR2 LQKENI. V lost 4 bases, J lost 0 bases, and 10 bases lay in between. CDR3 amino acids: CASSLPTSSGANVLTF. For the CDR3, the DNA is TGTGCCAGCTCACTACCGACCAGCTCTGGGGCCAACGTCCTGACTTTC.

The chain couples TRBV6-5 to TRBJ1-5; 9 nucleotides align to TRBD1. Germline-derived CDR1 and CDR2 are MNHEY and SVGAGI. The CDR3 spans 13 residues. J was trimmed by 6 bases and V by 4 bases; bases with no gene match: 1. CDR3 region: CASSWTGAQPQHF. CDR3 DNA: TGTGCCAGCAGTTGGACAGGGGCTCAGCCCCAGCATTTT.

The rearrangement joins TRBV11-2 to TRBJ2-2; D is unresolved. V lost 5 bases, J lost 8 bases, and 9 bases lay in between. The CDR3 sequence is 12 residues long. Germline V gives CDR1 SGHAT, CDR2 FQNNGV. The CDR3 DNA reads TGTGCCAGCAGCCGTACTGGGGGGGAGCTGTTTTTT. As protein: CASSRTGGELFF.

This chain uses TRBV9 with TRBJ2-7, with 8 bases that match TRBD1. V shed 2 bases, J shed 4 bases, and the junction held 5 bases outside the gene matches. Germline-derived CDR1 and CDR2 are SGDLS and YYNGEE. The CDR3 loop spans 14 amino acids. CDR3 in amino acids: CASSVGQGEYEQYF. The DNA of the CDR3 is TGTGCCAGCAGCGTCGGACAGGGAGAATACGAGCAGTACTTC.

V and J are TRBV10-3 and TRBJ2-1; D is ambiguous. The V gene lost 2 bases and the J gene lost 5 bases, with 13 bases spanning the gap. This CDR3 is 15 amino acids long. The germline CDR1 and CDR2 sequences are ENHRY and SYGVKD. The CDR3 bases are TGTGCCATCAGTGAGGGCAGGCCCTACGACAATGAGCAGTTCTTC. Translating gives CAISEGRPYDNEQFF.

The V gene is TRBV6-5, the J gene TRBJ1-1, with D unresolved. Germline V gives CDR1 MNHEY, CDR2 SVGAGI. The CDR3 extends over 13 amino acids. V lost 5 bases, J lost 1 base, and 8 bases lay in between. The CDR3 nucleotides are TGTGCCAGCAGTAACGGGGAGAACACTGAAGCTTTCTTT. This translates into CASSNGENTEAFF.

The J gene is TRBJ2-7, the V gene TRBV27; D ambiguous. The V gene's germline CDR1 is MNHEY and CDR2 SMNVEV (reference sequence). With 3 bases removed from V and 2 bases from J, the gap between germline ends came to 11 bases. The CDR3 contains 14 residues. This CDR3 is CASSLGGTAYEQYF. In DNA, the CDR3 is TGTGCCAGCAGTTTGGGCGGAACCGCCTACGAGCAGTACTTC.

This chain joins TRBV29-1 and TRBJ2-1, with TRBD1 identical over 10 bases. This CDR3 region has 15 residues. V gave up 3 bases and J gave up 6 bases; unmatched junction bases: 8. Germline CDR1 SQVTM, CDR2 ANQGSEA. The CDR3 DNA sequence: TGCAGCGTTGACGGGGACAGGGGACACTTCAATGAGCAGTTCTTC. Protein: CSVDGDRGHFNEQFF.

This chain connects TRBV7-9 to TRBJ2-6, with D tentatively TRBD1 or TRBD2 (7 bases each). Germline assignment: CDR1 SEHNR and CDR2 FQNEAQ (reference sequence). Trimming took 5 bases from V and 2 from J, leaving 22 bases between them. CDR3 length: 19 amino acids. CDR3 residues: CASSDGLGEGAAGANVLTF. The CDR3 coding sequence is TGTGCCAGCAGCGACGGTTTGGGGGAGGGGGCTGCTGGGGCCAACGTCCTGACTTTC.

The chain is built from TRBV6-6 and TRBJ1-1; D is undetermined. V lost 4 bases and J lost 6, with 12 bases in between. The length of the CDR3 is 13 residues. Germline loops: CDR1 MNHNY, CDR2 SVGAGI (reference sequence). The CDR3 nucleotides are TGTGCCAGCAGTTCCCGGGTCCTCCCTGAAGCTTTCTTT. This sequence encodes CASSSRVLPEAFF.

The rearrangement uses TRBV2 and TRBJ1-2; unclear D gene. Trimming took 3 bases from V and 0 from J, leaving 5 bases between them. Germline V CDR1 and CDR2: SNHLY, FYNNEI. The CDR3 consists of 13 residues. The CDR3 spells CASSDEANYGYTF. CDR3 nucleotides: TGTGCCAGCAGTGACGAGGCTAACTATGGCTACACCTTC.

The rearrangement joins TRBV19 to TRBJ1-2, with unresolved D. Trimming removed 4 bases from V and 8 bases from J, with 17 bases in between. CDR3 size: 14 residues. Germline CDR1 and CDR2: LNHDA and SQIVND (reference sequence). CDR3 region: CASSTNPYTMGYTF. CDR3 bases: TGTGCCAGTAGTACCAATCCCTATACGATGGGCTACACCTTC.